This TCR beta chain is drawn from a study of blood T cells in healthy people across ages. This clonotype has at least ten counts. A sample-barcoded 5' primer and a J-beta primer mix were used in a second PCR of about 6 to 11 cycles. One entry per CDR3 protein results from TCRdb running MiXCR on the 5' RACE reads. Among some 640,000 distinct CDR3 sequences listed, 25% to 30% were seen once. CDR1 and CDR2 (germline): SGHTA, FQGNSA. V was cut by 5 bases and J by 3 bases, with 7 bases left in between. The CDR3 has 12 residues. The chain couples TRBV7-2 to TRBJ2-5; D uncertain. What was sequenced was blood. The receptor comes from an elderly woman in good health. In nucleotides, the CDR3 is TGTGCCAGCAGCAATTTCAAAGAGACCCAGTACTTC. Protein sequence: CASSNFKETQYF.